One sample yielded the 13 T cell receptor beta chains listed below, sequenced in a study of memory CD4+ T cells and cytomegalovirus serostatus. Single viable CD3+CD4+CD8-CD45RO+ cells were sorted as the memory CD4+ T cells. The method was immunoSEQ multiplex PCR; TCRdb's version includes in-frame clones alone and lacks a portion of them. The sample shows some 26,000 clones, approximately 80% of them seen only once. Source material: memory CD4+ T cells from blood. These receptors were obtained from an adult in good health and CMV-seronegative.

The chain combines TRBV9 with TRBJ1-5; D unresolved. The CDR3 loop spans 15 amino acids. The germline V gene encodes CDR1 SGDLS and CDR2 YYNGEE. The V gene lost 3 bases and the J gene lost 1 base, with 11 bases spanning the gap. In DNA, the CDR3 is TGTGCCAGCAGCGGCCACGGGTCAAGCAATCAGCCCCAGCATTTT. It encodes CASSGHGSSNQPQHF.

The rearrangement joins TRBV5-5 to TRBJ1-6; D is unclear. The germline gives CDR1 SGHKS, CDR2 YYEKEE (reference sequence). The ends were cut back, 2 bases at V and 8 bases at J, with 11 bases in the middle. The CDR3 is made up of 14 amino acids. CDR3 nucleotide sequence: TGTGCCAGCAGCTTCCGGGAAGCGGATTCACCCCTCCACTTT. Residues: CASSFREADSPLHF.

The chain links TRBV7-8 to TRBJ1-5; D gene unclear. Germline values: CDR1 SGHVS, CDR2 FQNEAQ. V shed 0 bases and J shed 3 bases, with 9 bases lying between them. The CDR3 has 15 amino acids. The CDR3 sequence is CASSLAGTDNQPQHF. The CDR3 DNA reads as TGTGCCAGCAGCTTAGCGGGAACGGACAATCAGCCCCAGCATTTT.

This clone was seen more than once but under ten times. V and J are TRBV29-1 and TRBJ1-1; 7 bases line up with TRBD1. Germline assignment: CDR1 SQVTM and CDR2 ANQGSEA. This CDR3 comprises 16 residues. After removal of 3 bases from V and 1 base from J, the junction contained 11 bases not matched to a gene. As DNA, the CDR3 is TGCAGCGTTGATGGGGCAGGGGGGTCCTCGAACACTGAAGCTTTCTTT. As protein: CSVDGAGGSSNTEAFF.

The CDR3 region has the DNA TGTGCCAGCAGCCCGGGAGGGGCCTACAATGAGCAGTTCTTC. It encodes CASSPGGAYNEQFF. The chain links TRBV5-4 to TRBJ2-1, with 8 bases that match TRBD2. Germline V gene sequence: CDR1 SGHNT, CDR2 YYREEE (reference sequence). Trimming at V came to 4 bases and at J to 2 bases, leaving 2 bases not matched to a gene. This CDR3 contains 14 residues.

The chain recombines TRBV11-2 with TRBJ2-1; 9 bases are shared with TRBD1. J gave up 4 bases and V 5 bases, and 6 bases lay outside the gene matches. The CDR3 runs 15 residues. Germline CDR1 reads SGHAT; CDR2 reads FQNNGV. The CDR3, as DNA: TGTGCCAGCAGCCCGGGACAGGGCTCGTACAATGAGCAGTTCTTC. The encoded protein is CASSPGQGSYNEQFF.

The rearrangement uses TRBV27 and TRBJ1-5; 7 positions match TRBD1. The CDR3 loop spans 17 amino acids. Losses at the gene ends were 6 bases for V and 2 bases for J; bases not matched to a gene: 13. The germline V gene has CDR1 MNHEY and CDR2 SMNVEV (reference sequence). The chain's CDR3 is CASRVAGGLYGNQPQHF. Here the CDR3 DNA reads TGTGCCAGCAGGGTGGCAGGGGGGTTGTATGGCAATCAGCCCCAGCATTTT.

This clone has a handful of counts. The chain uses TRBV28 and TRBJ1-4; D gene unclear. Trimming removed 7 bases from V and 12 bases from J, with 12 bases in between. This CDR3 contains 11 residues. CDR1 and CDR2 (germline): MDHEN, SYDVKM. The CDR3 DNA reads TGTGCCAGCATGAGCCTTGGGGAACTGTTTTTT. It codes for CASMSLGELFF. Based on the CDR3 plus reference TRBV28 and TRBJ1-4, the full variable domain is DVKVTQSSRYLVKRTGEKVFLECVQDMDHENMFWYRQDPGLGLRLIYFSYDVKMKEKGDIPEGYSVSREKKERFSLILESASTNQTSMYLCASMSLGELFFGSGTQLSVL.

This clone came up a few times. The chain employs TRBV6-6 and TRBJ1-5; the match to TRBD1 covers 8 bases. V shed 2 bases and J 4 bases; nucleotides not matched to a gene: 4. Germline V gene data show CDR1 as MNHNY and CDR2 as SVGAGI (reference sequence). CDR3 length equals 15 residues. In nucleotides, the CDR3 is TGTGCCAGCAGTTACCGTACAGGGGGGAATCAGCCCCAGCATTTT. This encodes CASSYRTGGNQPQHF.

The V and J genes are TRBV10-1 and TRBJ2-3, with D hard to call. The CDR3 is made up of 13 amino acids. Trimming took 2 bases from V and 5 from J, leaving 8 bases between them. The germline gives CDR1 WNHNN, CDR2 SYGVQD (reference sequence). CDR3 protein: CASSEQIKDTQYF. The CDR3 coding sequence is TGCGCCAGCAGTGAGCAAATCAAAGATACGCAGTATTTT.

The chain links TRBV28 to TRBJ2-2, with TRBD1 matching 8 bases. The junction had 5 bases not matched to a gene; V was cut back by 5 bases and J by 3 bases. Per the germline V gene, CDR1 is MDHEN and CDR2 is SYDVKM. CDR3 size: 15 residues. The CDR3 spells CASSTGTGYTGELFF. The DNA of the CDR3 is TGTGCCAGCAGTACGGGGACAGGCTACACCGGGGAGCTGTTTTTT.

The chain carries TRBV5-4 and TRBJ2-7; 9 bases line up with TRBD2. The germline V gene has CDR1 SGHNT and CDR2 YYREEE (reference sequence). V dropped 4 bases and J dropped 0; count of bases not matched to a gene: 8. CDR3 length: 16 amino acids. The CDR3 sequence: CASSVLAGVLSYEQYF. The CDR3 DNA sequence: TGTGCCAGCAGCGTATTAGCGGGGGTCCTCTCCTACGAGCAGTACTTC. The full variable domain, completed using reference TRBV5-4 and TRBJ2-7, is ETGVTQSPTHLIKTRGQQVTLRCSSQSGHNTVSWYQQALGQGPQFIFQYYREEENGRGNFPPRFSGLQFPNYSSELNVNALELDDSALYLCASSVLAGVLSYEQYFGPGTRLTVT.

The V and J genes are TRBV4-1 and TRBJ2-2, with D hard to call. The germline V gene encodes CDR1 MGHRA and CDR2 YSYEKL. CDR3 length: 14 residues. V was pared by 1 base and J by 1 base, with 4 bases between. The CDR3 is CASSQGWNTGELFF. For the CDR3, the DNA is TGCGCCAGCAGCCAAGGGTGGAACACCGGGGAGCTGTTTTTT.